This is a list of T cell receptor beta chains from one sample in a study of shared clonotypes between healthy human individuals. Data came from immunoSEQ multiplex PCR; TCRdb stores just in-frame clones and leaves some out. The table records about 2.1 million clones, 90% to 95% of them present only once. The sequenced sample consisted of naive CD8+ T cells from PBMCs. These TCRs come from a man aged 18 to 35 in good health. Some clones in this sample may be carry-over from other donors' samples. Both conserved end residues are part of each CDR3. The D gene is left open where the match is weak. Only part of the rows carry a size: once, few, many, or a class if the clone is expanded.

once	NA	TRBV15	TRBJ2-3	CATSGWGDSTDTQYF	TGTGCCACCAGCGGCTGGGGGGATAGCACAGATACGCAGTATTTT
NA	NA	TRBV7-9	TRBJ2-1	CASSLTPGAQFF	TGTGCCAGCAGCCTGACCCCCGGGGCTCAGTTCTTC
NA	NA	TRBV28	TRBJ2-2	CASSLFMWTGELFF	TGTGCCAGCAGTTTATTTATGTGGACCGGGGAGCTGTTTTTT
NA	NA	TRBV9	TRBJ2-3	CASSVEGLTDTQYF	TGTGCCAGCAGCGTTGAGGGACTCACAGATACGCAGTATTTT
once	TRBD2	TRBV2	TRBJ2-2	CASNRQREGRKLAGELFF	TGTGCCAGCAATAGACAGCGGGAGGGTAGAAAATTGGCCGGGGAGCTGTTTTTT
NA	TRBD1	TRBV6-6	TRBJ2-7	CASSRDRGYEQYF	TGTGCCAGCAGCCGGGACAGGGGATACGAGCAGTACTTC
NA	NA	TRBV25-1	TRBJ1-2	CASSARTYGYTF	TGTGCCAGCAGTGCGCGGACTTATGGCTACACCTTC
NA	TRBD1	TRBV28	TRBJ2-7	CASSPRQGRSYEQYF	TGTGCCAGCAGTCCACGACAGGGGCGATCCTACGAGCAGTACTTC
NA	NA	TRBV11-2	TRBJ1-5	CASSLGPQWGNQPQHF	TGTGCCAGCAGCTTAGGTCCACAGTGGGGCAATCAGCCCCAGCATTTT
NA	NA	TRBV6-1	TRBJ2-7	CASSEVRLAYEQYF	TGTGCCAGCAGTGAAGTCCGACTCGCCTACGAGCAGTACTTC
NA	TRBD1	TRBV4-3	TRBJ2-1	CASSHRGEGADNEQFF	TGCGCCAGCAGCCACCGAGGTGAGGGGGCGGATAATGAGCAGTTCTTC
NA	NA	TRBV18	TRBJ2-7	CASSPPLADEQYF	TGTGCCAGCTCACCACCCCTAGCTGACGAGCAGTACTTC
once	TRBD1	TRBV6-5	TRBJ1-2	CASSYSQGGNYGYTF	TGTGCCAGCAGTTACTCCCAGGGGGGGAACTATGGCTACACCTTC
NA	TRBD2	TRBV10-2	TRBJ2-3	CASSDPSWEGREDTQYF	TGCGCCAGCAGTGACCCGTCGTGGGAGGGCCGGGAAGATACGCAGTATTTT
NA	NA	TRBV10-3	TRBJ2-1	CAISERASWDNEQFF	TGTGCCATCAGTGAAAGAGCATCGTGGGACAATGAGCAGTTCTTC
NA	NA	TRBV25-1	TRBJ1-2	CASKEPSYGYTF	TGTGCCTCGAAGGAGCCAAGCTATGGCTACACCTTC
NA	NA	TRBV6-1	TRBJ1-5	CASSEWGTENQPQHF	TGTGCCAGCAGTGAATGGGGGACCGAGAATCAGCCCCAGCATTTT
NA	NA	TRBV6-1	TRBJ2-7	CASSEGPTGNYEQYF	TGTGCCAGCAGTGAAGGGCCTACGGGGAACTACGAGCAGTACTTC
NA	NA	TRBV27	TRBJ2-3	CASSLGPSAGTDTQYF	TGTGCCAGCAGTTTAGGTCCTAGCGCGGGTACAGATACGCAGTATTTT
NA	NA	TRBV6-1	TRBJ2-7	CASSENPNEQYF	TGTGCCAGCAGTGAAAATCCCAACGAGCAGTACTTC
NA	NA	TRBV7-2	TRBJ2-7	CASSSRTLSGEQYF	TGTGCCAGCAGCTCTCGGACCCTATCGGGCGAGCAGTACTTC
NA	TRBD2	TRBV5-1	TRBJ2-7	CASSPLGAGGRYEQYF	TGCGCCAGCAGCCCGTTGGGGGCGGGAGGACGCTACGAGCAGTACTTC
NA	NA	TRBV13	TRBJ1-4	CATAEGQGEKLFF	TGTGCCACCGCGGAGGGGCAGGGGGAAAAACTGTTTTTT
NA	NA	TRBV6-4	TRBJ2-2	CASSPGAGELFF	TGTGCCAGCAGTCCAGGGGCCGGGGAGCTGTTTTTT
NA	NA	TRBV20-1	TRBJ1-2	CTSPYGYTF	TGCACAAGTCCCTATGGCTACACCTTC